This T cell receptor (beta chain) is from a study of blood T cell repertoires in COVID-19. Study information: The origin of the acute and convalescent COVID-19 samples was the United States, Italy and Spain. From T cells, B-cell-depleted T cells, or PBMCs came the material, which was cDNA or gDNA.

Sequenced by immunoSEQ multiplex PCR; TCRdb stores in-frame clones only, minus some. The top ten hold more than 7% of the sample, which has 110,000 or so clones, over 75% seen once. The CDR3 sequence is 16 residues long. Unmatched junction bases numbered 15, after V lost 5 bases and J lost 10 bases. Germline V gene sequence: CDR1 LNHDA, CDR2 SQIVND (reference sequence). Material for sequencing was peripheral blood. This rearrangement joins TRBV19 to TRBJ1-4, with 8 bases that match TRBD1. The receptor comes from a woman aged 70-85 years who had recovered from COVID-19. CDR3 bases: TGTGCCAGTAGTTCAGGACAGGGCGGTTTTCGGGGAAAACTGTTTTTT. It yields the protein CASSSGQGGFRGKLFF.